This TCR beta chain was recorded in a study of tumor-infiltrating lymphocytes in primary liver carcinoma (dated by TCRdb to about 2017). The study in broad terms: Of the five patients, three men and two women aged 30 to 69 years, four had hepatocellular carcinoma and one had combined HCC and intrahepatic cholangiocarcinoma. TCRbeta repertoire sequencing covered 35 specimens from 5 patients: around 25 tumor regions, 5 adjacent noncancerous liver tissues and 5 peripheral blood samples. TCRbeta repertoire sequencing, expression microarrays and whole-exome sequencing were combined in the study across five regions of each liver tumor, with adjacent normal tissue and blood also included. Reproducibility between technical replicate repertoires was high, with correlation coefficients above 0.95 and mean shared-clone rates roughly 0.87. Samples yielded roughly 3.65 to 7.13 million productive TCRbeta reads; read depth did not differ significantly between tissue types. Tumors of the five patients were stage T1-T3 N0M0 with maximum diameters of roughly 4 to 11 cm.

Total RNA and DNA were co-extracted from around 18-30 mg of bulk tissue with the AllPrep DNA/RNA mini kit, without cell sorting. Surgical resection was performed in China between late 2015 and March 2016 on about 5 patients with histopathologically diagnosed primary liver carcinoma. Chronic HBV infection was present in the patients, and the patients were treatment-naive at sampling. Fresh tumor and adjacent tissue pieces were bisected; one half was stored in RNAlater at -80°C, the other sent for histology. About this clonotype itself: It lacks a known antigen. No quality values exist for individual bases; no much larger clone is one base distant.

The junction shows trimming of 3 bases on V and 4 bases on J, plus 18 bases between the germline ends. Sequences MDHEN (CDR1) and SYDVKM (CDR2) are obtained from the germline V gene. Including the terminal cysteine and phenylalanine, the CDR3 comprises 16 residues. Only the CDR3 part of the read is kept: 48 bases, read in frame from the first base. A constant-region primer and ProtoScript II reverse transcriptase were used to reverse-transcribe TCRbeta-specific cDNA from approximately 450 ng total RNA. Three nested multiplex PCR rounds, following a slightly modified ARM-PCR procedure, were used to build the TCRbeta libraries. Each of the first two PCR rounds ran for around 9 cycles and used multiplex TRBV1-TRBV30 forward primers together with a Cbeta reverse primer. Sample barcodes and Illumina adapters were attached in a final 25-cycle PCR using Deep VentR polymerase. Amplicons of 200-500 bp were gel-purified with a QIAquick gel extraction kit before sequencing. The TCRbeta amplicons were sequenced with 250-bp paired-end reads on an Illumina HiSeq 2500. The paper's processing steps were these. Reads were quality-trimmed with Trimmomatic v0.33, and paired reads were merged with FLASH v1.2.11 to recover full CDR3 sequences. MiGEC v1.2.1b assigned V, D and J germline segments to the rearranged TCRbeta sequences. Clonotype statistics and Shannon-Wiener diversity indices were calculated with VDJtools v1.0.0. Except for diversity analysis, only the 250 most abundant clonotypes of each sample were used in subsequent analyses to reduce sampling bias. In TCRdb, the public reads were trimmed at Q25 with fastp and aligned with MiXCR, with productive beta chains retained. Entries that share a CDR3 protein sequence are merged under the most common genes and DNA. The V and J calls shown here were made by TCRdb, not taken from the authors' results. This sample holds roughly 40,000 distinct CDR3 sequences; more than 60% were observed only once. The ten largest clones take up 35% to 45% of the sample.

General findings and caveats noted by the study authors: The study included only four to six patients, and the authors note findings should be validated in a larger study. Only the TCR beta chain was sequenced, which likely underestimates true repertoire diversity because unpaired alpha chains were not captured. Pairs of tumor regions showed greater repertoire overlap (mean about 36%) than tumor-adjacent pairs (17%) or tumor-blood pairs (approximately 14%), which is consistent with antigen-driven expansion. The top 250 clones accounted for a significantly greater share of the repertoire in tumors than in blood (p = 0.039). Because the samples were bulk and unsorted, CD4+ and CD8+ T cell repertoires could not be compared.

In this chain, TRBV28 is recombined with TRBJ1-2; a confident D gene designation cannot be given. The TCR originated in a woman younger than 45 with primary liver carcinoma and hepatitis B virus infection. What was sequenced was tumor-adjacent normal liver tissue. The nucleotide sequence is given as TGTGCCAGCAGTTTGGTTTCGGGCACTGGGTCCTATGGCTACACCTTC. Translation gives CASSLVSGTGSYGYTF.